This TCR beta chain comes out of a study of blood T cells in healthy people across ages. It was with a sample-barcoded 5' primer and a J-beta primer mix that a second PCR of roughly 7 to 12 cycles was run. Each cDNA molecule, via a template-switch adaptor with 12 random nucleotides, was tagged. Via MiXCR, TCRdb re-called the 5' RACE reads, giving one row per CDR3 protein. The table has around 1.5 million distinct CDR3 sequences, about 32% seen once. Study-wide points: Roughly linear age-related decline in beta diversity appeared, significant by age roughly 40.

Concerning this clonotype itself: The target antigen is unknown.

CDR3 length: 15 amino acids. Germline V CDR1 and CDR2: KGHSH, LQKENI. Losses at the gene ends were 2 bases for V and 2 bases for J; bases not matched to a gene: 4. The chain joins TRBV18 to TRBJ2-3, with 7 nucleotides matching TRBD2. The receptor comes from a woman in her twenties or thirties in good health. The sequenced sample consisted of blood. CDR3 sequence: CASSPVTSDTDTQYF. Here the CDR3 DNA reads TGTGCCAGCTCACCAGTAACTAGCGACACAGATACGCAGTATTTT. Full variable domain (missing parts from reference TRBV18 and TRBJ2-3): NAGVMQNPRHLVRRRGQEARLRCSPMKGHSHVYWYRQLPEEGLKFMVYLQKENIIDESGMPKERFSAEFPKEGPSILRIQQVVRGDSAAYFCASSPVTSDTDTQYFGPGTRLTVL.